This record covers a single TCR beta chain. Its antigen remains unidentified. The data were obtained in a study of T cells after yellow fever vaccination. One entry per CDR3 protein, called by TCRdb with MiXCR from the 5' RACE reads. Among nearly 350,000 distinct CDR3 sequences listed, around 8.1% were seen once. Broader study findings: Booster sampling recovered most clones from primary vaccination (less than 97% CD4, around 88% CD8).

The TCR originated in a man aged 18-30 years who received the YFV17D yellow fever vaccine. Material: PBMCs, obtained roughly seven weeks after the first yellow fever vaccination.

The CDR3 region is CASSLVASLPEQFF. In DNA, the CDR3 is TGCGCCAGCAGCTTGGTTGCTAGCTTGCCTGAGCAGTTCTTC. The J gene is TRBJ2-1, the V gene TRBV5-1, with a weak D call TRBD2 (5 bases). CDR1 SGHRS and CDR2 YFSETQ come from the germline V gene. This CDR3 contains 14 residues. V was cut by 0 bases and J by 9 bases, with 13 bases left in between.